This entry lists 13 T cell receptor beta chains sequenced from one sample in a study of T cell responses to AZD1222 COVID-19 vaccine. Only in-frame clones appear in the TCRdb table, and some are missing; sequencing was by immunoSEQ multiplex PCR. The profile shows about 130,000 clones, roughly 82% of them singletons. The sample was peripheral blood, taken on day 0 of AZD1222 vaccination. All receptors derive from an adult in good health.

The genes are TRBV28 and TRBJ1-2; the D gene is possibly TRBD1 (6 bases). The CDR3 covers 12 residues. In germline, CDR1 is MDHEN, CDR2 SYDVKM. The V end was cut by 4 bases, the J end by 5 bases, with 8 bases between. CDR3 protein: CASSSGTYGYTF. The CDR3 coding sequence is TGTGCCAGCAGTTCGGGGACATATGGCTACACCTTC.

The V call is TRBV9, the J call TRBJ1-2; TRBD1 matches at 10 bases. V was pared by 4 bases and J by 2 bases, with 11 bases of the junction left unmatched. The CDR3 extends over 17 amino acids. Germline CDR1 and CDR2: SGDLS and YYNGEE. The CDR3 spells CASSPDRGDHSNYGYTF. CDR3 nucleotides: TGTGCCAGCAGCCCGGACAGGGGGGATCACTCCAACTATGGCTACACCTTC. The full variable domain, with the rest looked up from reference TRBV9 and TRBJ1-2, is DSGVTQTPKHLITATGQRVTLRCSPRSGDLSVYWYQQSLDQGLQFLIQYYNGEERAKGNILERFSAQQFPDLHSELNLSSLELGDSALYFCASSPDRGDHSNYGYTFGSGTRLTVV.

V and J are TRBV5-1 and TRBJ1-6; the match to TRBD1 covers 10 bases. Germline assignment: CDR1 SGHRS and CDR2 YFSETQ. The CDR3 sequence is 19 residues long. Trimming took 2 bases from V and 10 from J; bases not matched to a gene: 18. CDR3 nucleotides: TGCGCCAGCAGCTTTGAGGGACAGGGGTTGGGGACCGCTGGGTCACCCCTCCACTTT. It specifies CASSFEGQGLGTAGSPLHF.

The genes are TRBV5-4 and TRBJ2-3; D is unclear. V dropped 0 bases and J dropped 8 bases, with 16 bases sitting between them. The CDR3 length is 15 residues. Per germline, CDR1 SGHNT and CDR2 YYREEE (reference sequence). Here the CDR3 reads CASSLDWAPSSTQYF. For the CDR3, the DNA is TGTGCCAGCAGCTTGGATTGGGCTCCCTCGAGTACGCAGTATTTT.

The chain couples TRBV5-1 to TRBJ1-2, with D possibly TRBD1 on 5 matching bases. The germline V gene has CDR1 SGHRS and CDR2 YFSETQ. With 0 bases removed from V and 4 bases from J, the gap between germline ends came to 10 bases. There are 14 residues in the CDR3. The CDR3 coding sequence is TGCGCCAGCAGCTTGGCGGACACCACCTATGGCTACACCTTC. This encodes CASSLADTTYGYTF.

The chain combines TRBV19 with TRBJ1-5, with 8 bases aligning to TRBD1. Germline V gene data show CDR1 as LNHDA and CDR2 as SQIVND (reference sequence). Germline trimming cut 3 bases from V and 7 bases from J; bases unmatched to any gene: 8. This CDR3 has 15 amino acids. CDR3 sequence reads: CASSIGRGRGQPQHF. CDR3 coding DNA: TGTGCCAGTAGTATTGGCAGGGGGCGAGGACAGCCCCAGCATTTT.

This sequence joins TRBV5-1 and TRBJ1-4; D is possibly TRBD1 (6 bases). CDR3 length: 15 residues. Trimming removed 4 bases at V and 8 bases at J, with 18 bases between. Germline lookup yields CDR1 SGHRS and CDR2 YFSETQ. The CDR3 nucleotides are TGCGCCAGCAGCCCGGGGGGCAGGTATGAAGAAAAACTGTTTTTT. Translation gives CASSPGGRYEEKLFF.

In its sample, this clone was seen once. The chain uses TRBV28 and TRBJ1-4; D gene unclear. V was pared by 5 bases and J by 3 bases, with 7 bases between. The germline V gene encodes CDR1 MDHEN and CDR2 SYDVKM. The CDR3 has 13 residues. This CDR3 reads CASSKVPNEKLFF. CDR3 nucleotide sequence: TGTGCCAGCAGTAAGGTGCCTAATGAAAAACTGTTTTTT.

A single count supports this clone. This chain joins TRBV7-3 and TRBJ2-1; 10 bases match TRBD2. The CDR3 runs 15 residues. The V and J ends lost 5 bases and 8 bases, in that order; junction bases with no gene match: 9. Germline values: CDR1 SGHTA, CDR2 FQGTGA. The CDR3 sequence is CASSVLAGVVHEQFF. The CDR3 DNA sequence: TGTGCCAGCAGCGTCCTAGCGGGGGTCGTTCATGAGCAGTTCTTC.

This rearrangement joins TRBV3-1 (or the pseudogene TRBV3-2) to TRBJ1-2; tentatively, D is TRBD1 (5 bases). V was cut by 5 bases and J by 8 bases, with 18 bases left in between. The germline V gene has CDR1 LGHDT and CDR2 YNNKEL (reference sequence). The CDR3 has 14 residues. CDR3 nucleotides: TGTGCCAGCAGCTCATCCACTGGGGCGGAGGGCTACACCTTC. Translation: CASSSSTGAEGYTF.

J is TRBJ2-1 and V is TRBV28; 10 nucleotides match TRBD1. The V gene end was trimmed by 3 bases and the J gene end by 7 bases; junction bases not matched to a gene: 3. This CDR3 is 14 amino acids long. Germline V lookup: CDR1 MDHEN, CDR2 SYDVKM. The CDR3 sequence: CASSFRQGANEQFF. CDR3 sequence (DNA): TGTGCCAGCAGTTTTAGACAGGGGGCGAATGAGCAGTTCTTC.

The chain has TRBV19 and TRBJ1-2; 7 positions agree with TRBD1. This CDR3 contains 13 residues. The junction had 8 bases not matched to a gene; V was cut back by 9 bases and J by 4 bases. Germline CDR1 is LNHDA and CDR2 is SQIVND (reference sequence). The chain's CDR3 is CASSPGGGYGYTF. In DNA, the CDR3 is TGTGCCAGCTCACCAGGGGGAGGCTATGGCTACACCTTC.

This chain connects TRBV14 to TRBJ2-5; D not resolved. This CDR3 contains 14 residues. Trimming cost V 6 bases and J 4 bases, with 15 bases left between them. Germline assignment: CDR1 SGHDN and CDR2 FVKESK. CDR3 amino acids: CASSQPGRVETQYF. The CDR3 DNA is TGTGCCAGCAGTCAACCCGGACGTGTAGAGACCCAGTACTTC.